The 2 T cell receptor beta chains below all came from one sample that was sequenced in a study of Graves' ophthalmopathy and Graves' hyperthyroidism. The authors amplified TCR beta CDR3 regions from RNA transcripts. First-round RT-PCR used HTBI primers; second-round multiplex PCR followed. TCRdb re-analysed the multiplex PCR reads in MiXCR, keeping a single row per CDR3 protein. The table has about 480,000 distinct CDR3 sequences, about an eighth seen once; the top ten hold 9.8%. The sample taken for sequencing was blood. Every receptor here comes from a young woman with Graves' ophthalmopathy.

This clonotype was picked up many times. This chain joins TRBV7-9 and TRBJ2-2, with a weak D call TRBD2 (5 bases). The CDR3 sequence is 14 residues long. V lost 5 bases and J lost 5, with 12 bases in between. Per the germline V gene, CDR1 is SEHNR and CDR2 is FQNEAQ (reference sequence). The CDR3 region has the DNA TGTGCCAGCAGCAGACCAAGCGGAACCGGGGAGCTGTTTTTT. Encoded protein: CASSRPSGTGELFF.

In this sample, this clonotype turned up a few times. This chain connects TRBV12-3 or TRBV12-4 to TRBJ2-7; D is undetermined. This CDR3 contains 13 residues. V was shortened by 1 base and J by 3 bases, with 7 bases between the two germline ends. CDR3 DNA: TGTGCCAGCAGTTTAGTTGGGTACTACGAGCAGTACTTC. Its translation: CASSLVGYYEQYF.